This T cell receptor (beta chain) was sequenced in a study of Graves' ophthalmopathy and Graves' hyperthyroidism. The table lists this clonotype with many counts. Amplification of TCR beta CDR3 regions used RNA transcripts. Amplification began with first-round RT-PCR using HTBI primers, then second-round multiplex PCR was performed. TCRdb recomputed calls from the multiplex PCR reads with MiXCR, one row per CDR3 protein. Of 200,000 to 250,000 distinct CDR3 sequences detected, roughly 29% appear once; the ten largest clones hold over 7.5%. This CDR3 spans 16 amino acids. From germline, CDR1 is SNHLY and CDR2 FYNNEI. Unmatched junction bases numbered 10, after V lost 7 bases and J lost 6 bases.

The rearrangement uses TRBV2 and TRBJ2-2; 11 nucleotides align to TRBD1. Sequencing was done on a sample of peripheral blood. This clonotype originated in a man over 45 with Graves' ophthalmopathy. In DNA, the CDR3 is TGTGCCAGCACCCTAAGGGGACAGGGGGTGCCCGGGGAGCTGTTTTTT. It encodes CASTLRGQGVPGELFF.